The 14 T cell receptor beta chains given below trace back to one sample, sequenced in a study of blood T cell repertoires in COVID-19. Measured with immunoSEQ multiplex PCR; TCRdb has only the in-frame clones, and not every one. This table has under 150,000 clones, roughly four fifths appearing once. Sequenced input: PBMCs or T cells enriched from blood (not recorded which). These receptors originate from a man younger than 45 who had recovered from COVID-19.

The chain links TRBV29-1 to TRBJ2-5, with 15 bases lining up with TRBD2. The J segment lost 3 bases and the V segment lost 7 bases, leaving 12 bases of the junction unmatched. The CDR3 runs to 17 residues. CDR1 and CDR2 from the germline V gene are SQVTM and ANQGSEA. CDR3 sequence reads: CSGGRTSGRAMEETQYF. CDR3 bases: TGCAGCGGGGGGCGGACTAGCGGGAGGGCCATGGAAGAGACCCAGTACTTC.

The rearrangement uses TRBV5-4 and TRBJ1-6, with a possible D match to TRBD1 (5 bases). The CDR3 runs to 14 residues. Germline V CDR1 and CDR2: SGHNT, YYREEE (reference sequence). The ends were cut back, 0 bases at V and 10 bases at J, with 11 bases in the middle. The CDR3 sequence is CASSLGREDSPLHF. CDR3 bases: TGTGCCAGCAGCTTGGGCAGGGAGGACTCACCCCTCCACTTT.

The rearrangement joins TRBV3-1 (or the pseudogene TRBV3-2) to TRBJ1-2, with a weak D call TRBD1 (6 bases). The CDR3 runs 16 residues. Looked up from germline, CDR1 is LGHDT and CDR2 is YNNKEL (reference sequence). With 2 bases removed from V and 0 bases from J, the gap between germline ends came to 13 bases. The CDR3 spells CASSQMMDRSNYGYTF. In nucleotides, the CDR3 is TGTGCCAGCAGCCAAATGATGGACAGATCTAACTATGGCTACACCTTC.

V gene TRBV2 combines with J gene TRBJ1-5; D may be TRBD1 (6 bases). The CDR3 runs 15 residues. V lost 6 bases and J lost 3, with 15 bases in between. The germline V gene encodes CDR1 SNHLY and CDR2 FYNNEI. In DNA form, the CDR3 reads TGTGCCAGCAGCCCTAGTGGGACAAACAATCAGCCCCAGCATTTT. Encoded protein: CASSPSGTNNQPQHF.

The V and J genes are TRBV7-8 and TRBJ2-1; 8 bases match TRBD1. The CDR3 has 15 residues. V lost 4 bases to trimming and J lost 0 bases; unmatched junction nucleotides: 2. Looked up from germline, CDR1 is SGHVS and CDR2 is FQNEAQ. CDR3 region: CASSSQGVSYNEQFF. The CDR3 nucleotides read TGTGCCAGCAGCTCACAGGGGGTCTCCTACAATGAGCAGTTCTTC.

The genes are TRBV12-5 and TRBJ1-5; no clear D gene. Trimming left V 7 bases short and J 5 bases short, with 9 bases between. Germline V CDR1 and CDR2: LGHNT, FRNRAP. The length of the CDR3 is 12 residues. The CDR3 DNA follows: TGTGCTAGTGCCCCGGGAGATCAGCCCCAGCATTTT. Translated: CASAPGDQPQHF. The variable domain in full, with the rest retrieved from reference TRBV12-5 and TRBJ1-5, is DARVTQTPRHKVTEMGQEVTMRCQPILGHNTVFWYRQTMMQGLELLAYFRNRAPLDDSGMPKDRFSAEMPDATLATLKIQPSEPRDSAVYFCASAPGDQPQHFGDGTRLSIL.

This chain uses TRBV20-1 with TRBJ2-3, with 7 nucleotides matching TRBD1. CDR1 DFQATT and CDR2 SNEGSKA come from the germline V gene (reference sequence). Losses at the gene ends were 3 bases for V and 0 bases for J; bases not matched to a gene: 6. This CDR3 region has 15 residues. The CDR3 nucleotides read TGCAGTGCTAGTATCGGGGACAGAAGCACAGATACGCAGTATTTT. Translating it yields CSASIGDRSTDTQYF.

V is TRBV4-2 and J is TRBJ2-3, with 13 bases fitting TRBD2. J lost 2 bases, V lost 1 base, and 6 bases had no gene match. The germline V gene encodes CDR1 LGHNA and CDR2 YNFKEQ. CDR3 length: 18 amino acids. DNA for the CDR3: TGTGCCAGCAGCCAAGCCCCGGGACTAGCGGGGATCACAGATACGCAGTATTTT. As protein: CASSQAPGLAGITDTQYF.

The J gene is TRBJ1-1, the V gene TRBV18; TRBD1 agrees at 9 bases. CDR1 is KGHSH, CDR2 LQKENI, per germline. This CDR3 has 15 residues. J was trimmed by 4 bases and V by 4 bases; bases with no gene match: 7. CDR3 nucleotide sequence: TGTGCCAGCTCACGTCCCGGGACAGGGACCACTGAAGCTTTCTTT. Protein sequence: CASSRPGTGTTEAFF.

The chain uses TRBV18 and TRBJ2-3; 9 bases are shared with TRBD2. Germline V lookup: CDR1 KGHSH, CDR2 LQKENI. Trimming took 1 base from V and 1 from J; bases not matched to a gene: 3. This CDR3 spans 16 amino acids. CDR3 nucleotides: TGTGCCAGCTCACCACAGGTAGCGGGGGGCACAGATACGCAGTATTTT. It encodes CASSPQVAGGTDTQYF.

The chain joins TRBV12-3 or TRBV12-4 to TRBJ1-5; tentative D call: TRBD1 (5 bases). The CDR3 extends over 13 amino acids. Trimming took off 8 bases at V and 6 bases at J, with 14 bases between the two ends. The CDR3 DNA follows: TGTGCCAGCGCCGGGCAGGGCGCTCAGCCCCAGCATTTT. Translating gives CASAGQGAQPQHF.

J is TRBJ2-7 and V is TRBV6-5, with 11 bases matching TRBD1. Germline values: CDR1 MNHEY, CDR2 SVGAGI. V shed 10 bases, J shed 4 bases, and the junction held 6 bases outside the gene matches. This CDR3 has 13 amino acids. The CDR3 DNA reads as TGTGCCACTATGGGACAGGGGGGTTACGAGCAGTACTTC. It codes for CATMGQGGYEQYF.

This clone was detected once. The chain couples TRBV9 to TRBJ1-2; D is unclear. Looked up from germline, CDR1 is SGDLS and CDR2 is YYNGEE. The CDR3 is 13 residues long. The V end was cut by 0 bases, the J end by 2 bases, with 5 bases between. In DNA form, the CDR3 reads TGTGCCAGCAGCGTAGACAACAACTATGGCTACACCTTC. It specifies CASSVDNNYGYTF.

The chain uses TRBV2 and TRBJ2-7; TRBD2 agrees at 11 bases. This CDR3 contains 14 residues. V shed 8 bases and J 3 bases; nucleotides not matched to a gene: 6. Germline values: CDR1 SNHLY, CDR2 FYNNEI. Written as DNA, the CDR3 is TGTGCCAGCGGGACTAGCGGAATGTACTACGAGCAGTACTTC. As protein: CASGTSGMYYEQYF.